Following are 19 T cell receptor beta chains from one sample sequenced in a study of T cell responses to AZD1222 COVID-19 vaccine. Profiled with immunoSEQ multiplex PCR; TCRdb holds only in-frame clones, not every one. Among around 130,000 clones, over 75% were seen once, and the ten largest hold 4.5% to 7%. The starting material was peripheral blood, obtained 28 days after the second AZD1222 dose. These receptors all stem from an adult who received the AZD1222 COVID-19 vaccine.

The chain recombines TRBV5-1 with TRBJ2-1, with a possible D match to TRBD1 (7 bases). The germline CDR1 and CDR2 sequences are SGHRS and YFSETQ. The CDR3 runs to 15 residues. V was cut by 4 bases and J by 4 bases, with 15 bases left in between. The CDR3 DNA reads as TGCGCCAGCAGCCGGGCGGGACAGTTATACAATGAGCAGTTCTTC. Translating gives CASSRAGQLYNEQFF.

The J gene is TRBJ1-2, the V gene TRBV10-3; possibly TRBD1 for D (6 bases). The V gene lost 7 bases and the J gene lost 4 bases, with 25 bases spanning the gap. Germline CDR1 is ENHRY and CDR2 is SYGVKD. This CDR3 spans 17 amino acids. The CDR3, as DNA: TGTGCCATCAATGGAGGTGGGGGGGCGGTCAGCGGCTATGGCTACACCTTC. Amino acid sequence: CAINGGGGAVSGYGYTF.

The CDR3 DNA sequence: TGCGCCAGCAGCTTGGCCGTGACAGGGGACACCGGGGAGCTGTTTTTT. Translating gives CASSLAVTGDTGELFF. The chain carries TRBV5-1 and TRBJ2-2; 8 bases are shared with TRBD1. This CDR3 is built from 16 residues. V trimming: 0 bases; J trimming: 3 bases; junction bases outside the gene matches: 4. Germline lookup yields CDR1 SGHRS and CDR2 YFSETQ.

The V call is TRBV24-1, the J call TRBJ2-3; 15 bases fit TRBD2. Unmatched junction bases numbered 9, after V lost 4 bases and J lost 5 bases. Per germline, CDR1 KGHDR and CDR2 SFDVKD. The CDR3 has 18 amino acids. CDR3 amino acids: CATSDPGTSGRREDTQYF. The CDR3 DNA is TGTGCCACCAGTGACCCCGGGACTAGCGGGAGGAGGGAAGATACGCAGTATTTT.

The chain recombines TRBV29-1 with TRBJ2-2; D is unclear. Trimming removed 6 bases from V and 0 bases from J, with 5 bases in between. The germline gives CDR1 SQVTM, CDR2 ANQGSEA. The CDR3 is 12 residues long. The CDR3, as DNA: TGCAGCGTGTTACCGAACACCGGGGAGCTGTTTTTT. Translating gives CSVLPNTGELFF.

The chain links TRBV7-9 to TRBJ1-1; no clear D. CDR3 length: 14 residues. The V gene's germline CDR1 is SEHNR and CDR2 FQNEAQ (reference sequence). V lost 2 bases, J lost 10 bases, and 17 bases lay in between. The CDR3 sequence is CASSLLTDPWRAFF. DNA for the CDR3: TGTGCCAGCAGCTTACTGACCGACCCGTGGCGAGCTTTCTTT.

The gene calls are TRBV6-5 and TRBJ2-7; TRBD1 matches 11 bases. With 8 bases clipped from V and 1 base from J, the junction kept 4 bases outside the gene matches. The CDR3 covers 14 residues. Germline CDR1 is MNHEY and CDR2 is SVGAGI. The CDR3 region is CASWDRGESYEQYF. CDR3 DNA sequence: TGTGCCAGCTGGGACAGGGGGGAGTCCTACGAGCAGTACTTC.

The rearrangement uses TRBV4-1 and TRBJ1-5; possible D gene TRBD1, 5 bases. Germline assignment: CDR1 MGHRA and CDR2 YSYEKL. The CDR3 consists of 14 residues. The ends were cut back, 1 base at V and 4 bases at J, with 8 bases in the middle. CDR3 coding DNA: TGCGCCAGCAGCCAAGGAAAGGGGAATCAGCCCCAGCATTTT. It specifies CASSQGKGNQPQHF.

This clone showed up just once. The chain combines TRBV3-1 (or the pseudogene TRBV3-2) with TRBJ1-3; the D gene is possibly TRBD1 (6 bases). V lost 4 bases and J 3 bases, leaving 13 bases between the germline ends. The CDR3 has 15 residues. Germline V lookup: CDR1 LGHDT, CDR2 YNNKEL (reference sequence). The chain's CDR3 is CASSPSDRYGNTIYF. The DNA for the CDR3 is TGTGCCAGCAGCCCCTCGGACAGATATGGAAACACCATATATTTT.

The V call is TRBV3-1 (or the pseudogene TRBV3-2), the J call TRBJ1-5; possibly TRBD1 for D (6 bases). The V end lost 4 bases, the J end lost 2 bases, and 15 bases lay between the germline ends. The CDR3 extends over 16 amino acids. Looked up from germline, CDR1 is LGHDT and CDR2 is YNNKEL (reference sequence). The CDR3: CASSPRGGDGNQPQHF. Here the CDR3 DNA reads TGTGCCAGCAGCCCCAGAGGGGGGGACGGCAATCAGCCCCAGCATTTT.

The rearrangement links TRBV10-3 to TRBJ1-6; the D is unclear. V was pared by 11 bases and J by 5 bases, with 16 bases between. The CDR3 is made up of 14 amino acids. The germline gives CDR1 ENHRY, CDR2 SYGVKD. The CDR3 coding sequence is TGTGCCGCGCGGTATAAGTTGGATAATTCACCCCTCCACTTT. Its translation is CAARYKLDNSPLHF.

The J gene is TRBJ2-7, the V gene TRBV28, with D unresolved. CDR1 and CDR2 from the germline V gene are MDHEN and SYDVKM. The V end was cut by 8 bases, the J end by 2 bases, with 7 bases between. The CDR3 extends over 11 amino acids. The CDR3 DNA sequence: TGTGCCAGCCTTGGGGCCTACGAGCAGTACTTC. This gives the protein CASLGAYEQYF.

The V gene is TRBV6-5, the J gene TRBJ1-1; possible D gene TRBD1, 6 bases. Trimming removed 0 bases at V and 1 base at J, with 12 bases between. The CDR3 is 16 residues long. Germline assignment: CDR1 MNHEY and CDR2 SVGAGI. The CDR3 region has the DNA TGTGCCAGCAGTTACTCGAGGGCAGGGGAGAACACTGAAGCTTTCTTT. Protein product: CASSYSRAGENTEAFF.

Notes on this clone: At one boundary the junction diverges from the germline segment, which might be a read error. The chain has TRBV4-2 and TRBJ2-2, with 9 bases that match TRBD1. The V gene's germline CDR1 is LGHNA and CDR2 YNFKEQ. The length of the CDR3 is 16 residues. The CDR3 is CPSSQDRGGWAGELFF. CDR3 nucleotides: TGTCCCAGCAGCCAAGACAGGGGGGGGTGGGCCGGGGAGCTGTTTTTT.

The chain couples TRBV19 to TRBJ2-2, with 9 bases that match TRBD2. Losses at the gene ends were 5 bases for V and 1 base for J; bases not matched to a gene: 14. Germline V CDR1 and CDR2: LNHDA, SQIVND (reference sequence). The CDR3 has 19 amino acids. CDR3 coding DNA: TGTGCCAGTAGTCTCTACGGGACTAGCACCTTAGGGAACACCGGGGAGCTGTTTTTT. This sequence encodes CASSLYGTSTLGNTGELFF.

This clone was detected once. The gene calls are TRBV6-6 and TRBJ2-3; D is possibly TRBD1 (6 bases). Germline lookup yields CDR1 MNHNY and CDR2 SVGAGI (reference sequence). V was trimmed by 2 bases and J by 2 bases, leaving 11 bases between them. The length of the CDR3 is 15 residues. This CDR3 reads CASSYQDSSTDTQYF. CDR3 DNA: TGTGCCAGCAGTTACCAGGACAGCTCCACAGATACGCAGTATTTT.

In this sample, this clone turned up a few times. This sequence joins TRBV2 and TRBJ1-1; 11 nucleotides align to TRBD1. From germline, CDR1 is SNHLY and CDR2 FYNNEI. The CDR3 loop spans 14 amino acids. With 6 bases clipped from V and 4 bases from J, the junction kept 4 bases outside the gene matches. Here the CDR3 DNA reads TGTGCCAGCAGGGACAGGGGGCCTGGCACTGAAGCTTTCTTT. Translation: CASRDRGPGTEAFF.

The gene calls are TRBV14 and TRBJ1-2, with 9 bases matching TRBD1. V gave up 4 bases and J gave up 5 bases; unmatched junction bases: 5. Germline-derived CDR1 and CDR2 are SGHDN and FVKESK. The CDR3 totals 14 residues. In DNA, the CDR3 is TGTGCCAGCAGCCCCGGACAGGGGTGGTATGGCTACACCTTC. This encodes CASSPGQGWYGYTF. The full variable domain, its missing parts supplied by reference TRBV14 and TRBJ1-2, is EAGVTQFPSHSVIEKGQTVTLRCDPISGHDNLYWYRRVMGKEIKFLLHFVKESKQDESGMPNNRFLAERTGGTYSTLKVQPAELEDSGVYFCASSPGQGWYGYTFGSGTRLTVV.

Notes on this clone: The sample has other DNA sequences that encode this CDR3 too. The V and J genes are TRBV3-1 (or the pseudogene TRBV3-2) and TRBJ2-5; 13 nucleotides line up with TRBD2. V was pared by 6 bases and J by 0 bases, with 4 bases of the junction left unmatched. This CDR3 has 16 amino acids. The germline gives CDR1 LGHDT, CDR2 YNNKEL (reference sequence). The DNA of the CDR3 is TGTGCCAGCAGTCAGGGACTAGCGGGGTACCAAGAGACCCAGTACTTC. Translated, it gives CASSQGLAGYQETQYF.